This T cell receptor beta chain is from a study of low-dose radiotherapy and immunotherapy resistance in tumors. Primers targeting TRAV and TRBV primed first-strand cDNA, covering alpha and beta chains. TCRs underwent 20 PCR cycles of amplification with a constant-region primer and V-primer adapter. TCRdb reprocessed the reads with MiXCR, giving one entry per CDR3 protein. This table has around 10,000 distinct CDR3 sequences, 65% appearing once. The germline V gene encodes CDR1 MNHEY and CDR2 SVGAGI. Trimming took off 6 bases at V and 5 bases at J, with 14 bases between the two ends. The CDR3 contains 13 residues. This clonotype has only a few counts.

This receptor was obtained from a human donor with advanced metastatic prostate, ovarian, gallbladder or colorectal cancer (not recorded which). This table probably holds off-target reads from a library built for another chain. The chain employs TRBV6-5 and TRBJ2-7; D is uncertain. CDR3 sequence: CASRQGQVHEQYF. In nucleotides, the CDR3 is TGTGCCAGCAGACAAGGGCAGGTACACGAGCAGTACTTC.